These 31 T cell receptor beta chains originate from one sample sequenced in a study of T cells expressing NK-cell markers. TCRdb re-called the 5' RACE reads and shows each CDR3 protein once, DNA omitted. The listing records about 550,000 distinct CDR3 sequences. The sequencing input was blood T cells: a sorted CD56 or NKG2C T cell subset, CD4+ or CD8+ T cells, or bulk PBMC T cells (not recorded which). The receptor source for this set is a man younger than 30 in good health.

The rearrangement links TRBV12-3 or TRBV12-4 to TRBJ1-3. CDR3 size: 13 residues. The CDR3: CAIDRATGNTIYF.

CDR3 in amino acids: CAISESPGDRQPQHF. V gene TRBV10-3 combines with J gene TRBJ1-5; TCRdb's assignment of TRBD1 cannot be checked, as there is no DNA. CDR1 is ENHRY, CDR2 SYGVKD, per germline. There are 15 residues in the CDR3.

The chain combines TRBV5-1 with TRBJ2-3; TCRdb proposes TRBD1, but this gene call is untestable without DNA. Germline values: CDR1 SGHRS, CDR2 YFSETQ. The CDR3 extends over 15 amino acids. The chain's CDR3 is CASRAPFPRPDTQYF.

The V call is TRBV4-2, the J call TRBJ2-3; as DNA is missing, the TRBD2 call by TCRdb cannot be tested. Germline V gives CDR1 LGHNA, CDR2 YNFKEQ. CDR3 length equals 17 residues. The CDR3 reads CASSQDVAGAYTDTQYF.

This rearrangement joins TRBV27 to TRBJ2-2; TCRdb indicates TRBD2, and absent DNA this call remains unverified. CDR3 length equals 15 residues. Germline CDR1 reads MNHEY; CDR2 reads SMNVEV (reference sequence). The CDR3 sequence: CASSLGGVSTGELFF.

This chain links TRBV12-3 or TRBV12-4 with TRBJ2-3; TCRdb reports TRBD2, a call that lacks DNA to check it against. CDR3 length: 14 amino acids. The CDR3 region is CASNGRTGEDTQYF.

The V call is TRBV15, the J call TRBJ2-1. The germline V gene encodes CDR1 LNHNV and CDR2 YYDKDF (reference sequence). This CDR3 region has 14 residues. CDR3 residues: CATSRVSQANEQFF.

V is TRBV11-2 and J is TRBJ2-1; TCRdb selects TRBD1, and the lack of DNA leaves this call unchecked. The CDR3 spans 16 residues. Germline CDR1 is SGHAT and CDR2 is FQNNGV. The CDR3 loop is CASSSGGTGLLNEQFF.

The chain carries TRBV7-9 and TRBJ2-5; as DNA is missing, the TRBD1 call by TCRdb cannot be tested. Germline-derived CDR1 and CDR2 are SEHNR and FQNEAQ (reference sequence). This CDR3 contains 14 residues. The CDR3 protein is CASIDTGRGETQYF.

V usage is TRBV4-1 and J usage is TRBJ2-3; TCRdb proposes TRBD2, but this gene call is untestable without DNA. The germline gives CDR1 MGHRA, CDR2 YSYEKL. The CDR3 loop spans 16 amino acids. The CDR3 loop reads CASSHLAGGGTDTQYF.

The chain recombines TRBV18 with TRBJ1-5; TCRdb's D gene call, TRBD1, goes unchecked for lack of DNA. The V gene's germline CDR1 is KGHSH and CDR2 LQKENI. This CDR3 is 15 amino acids long. CDR3 protein: CASSREGGGNQPQHF.

This chain joins TRBV27 and TRBJ2-2; TCRdb lists TRBD2, though no DNA is available to test this call. Looked up from germline, CDR1 is MNHEY and CDR2 is SMNVEV (reference sequence). This CDR3 has 18 residues. The CDR3 loop is CASSFYGRAVSITGELFF.

V usage is TRBV7-9 and J usage is TRBJ2-1; TCRdb's D call, TRBD1, is unchecked because there is no DNA. This CDR3 has 11 amino acids. Germline CDR1 and CDR2: SEHNR and FQNEAQ (reference sequence). CDR3 sequence reads: CASSSRAEQFF.

This chain's CDR3 is CATSAVAGPTNNEQFF. This chain uses TRBV24-1 with TRBJ2-1; TCRdb designates TRBD2, a call that cannot be tested without DNA. The CDR3 runs 16 residues. CDR1 and CDR2 (germline): KGHDR, SFDVKD.

The chain uses TRBV7-9 and TRBJ2-1; TCRdb designates TRBD2, a call that cannot be tested without DNA. The CDR3 contains 15 residues. The germline CDR1 and CDR2 sequences are SEHNR and FQNEAQ (reference sequence). CDR3 sequence reads: CASSFLREAYNEQFF.

The chain combines TRBV12-3 or TRBV12-4 with TRBJ2-2; as DNA is missing, the TRBD1 call by TCRdb cannot be tested. This CDR3 is built from 15 residues. The CDR3 sequence: CASSLFHANTGELFF.

The rearrangement links TRBV5-6 to TRBJ1-2. There are 14 residues in the CDR3. Germline V CDR1 and CDR2: SGHDT, YYEEEE. The CDR3 region is CASSLFRGCYGYTF.

V and J are TRBV12-3 or TRBV12-4 and TRBJ2-3; TCRdb outputs TRBD1, but without DNA this stays unchecked. The CDR3 has 17 amino acids. CDR3 amino acids: CASSSPGQGAKGDTQYF.

The CDR3 reads CASSFLDRNTEAFF. The rearrangement joins TRBV7-2 to TRBJ1-1. The CDR3 consists of 14 residues. CDR1 and CDR2 (germline): SGHTA, FQGNSA.

The chain uses TRBV6-2 or TRBV6-3 and TRBJ2-7; TCRdb calls TRBD1, which cannot be checked without DNA. There are 17 residues in the CDR3. Germline-derived CDR1 and CDR2 are MNHEY and SVGEGT. CDR3 sequence: CASSYSIGQLFSYEQYF.

V and J are TRBV5-5 and TRBJ1-5; TCRdb's D call of TRBD1 is untestable without DNA. Germline lookup yields CDR1 SGHKS and CDR2 YYEKEE (reference sequence). This CDR3 comprises 16 residues. The CDR3: CASSLVDTGGNQPQHF.

The genes are TRBV6-5 and TRBJ2-2; TCRdb's D gene call, TRBD2, goes unchecked for lack of DNA. Looked up from germline, CDR1 is MNHEY and CDR2 is SVGAGI. The CDR3 runs 16 residues. Here the CDR3 reads CASSYFAEGRTGELFF.

This chain links TRBV5-1 with TRBJ1-1; the D call from TCRdb, TRBD1, cannot be confirmed without DNA. Germline V gives CDR1 SGHRS, CDR2 YFSETQ. The CDR3 totals 14 residues. The CDR3: CASSLASATDRTFF.

The CDR3 protein is CASSGQNTGELFF. V is TRBV25-1 and J is TRBJ2-2. CDR1 is MGHDK and CDR2 is SYGVNS in the germline V gene. This CDR3 has 13 amino acids.

The rearrangement uses TRBV6-1 and TRBJ1-1; the TRBD1 assignment by TCRdb is unverifiable without DNA. The CDR3 spans 15 residues. Germline V CDR1 and CDR2: MNHNS, SASEGT. CDR3 residues: CASSATPTAPTEAFF.

This chain connects TRBV6-2 or TRBV6-3 to TRBJ2-2. Germline assignment: CDR1 MNHEY and CDR2 SVGEGT. The CDR3 totals 13 residues. CDR3 amino acids: CATTSGNTGELFF.

CDR3 protein: CASSPPGTGFNTDTQYF. The genes are TRBV18 and TRBJ2-3; TCRdb reports TRBD1, a call that lacks DNA to check it against. CDR3 length equals 17 residues. Per the germline V gene, CDR1 is KGHSH and CDR2 is LQKENI.

The chain couples TRBV6-5 to TRBJ2-3; TCRdb selects TRBD1, and the lack of DNA leaves this call unchecked. The germline CDR1 and CDR2 sequences are MNHEY and SVGAGI. The CDR3 runs 17 residues. The CDR3 protein is CASSYKTGTGGADTQYF.

The chain carries TRBV4-1 and TRBJ2-1; checking the TCRdb D call of TRBD2 is not possible without DNA. Germline loops: CDR1 MGHRA, CDR2 YSYEKL. This CDR3 is 12 amino acids long. This chain's CDR3 is CASSHVAGEQFF.

The rearrangement joins TRBV10-3 to TRBJ2-3; TCRdb proposes TRBD1, but this gene call is untestable without DNA. In germline, CDR1 is ENHRY, CDR2 SYGVKD. There are 16 residues in the CDR3. The chain's CDR3 is CAISSRTERGTDTQYF.

This chain uses TRBV4-1 with TRBJ2-1; TCRdb returns TRBD2, unconfirmable since there is no DNA. The CDR3 spans 17 residues. The germline V gene has CDR1 MGHRA and CDR2 YSYEKL. CDR3 sequence reads: CASSQGNGGVRNNEQFF.